This entry lists 9 T cell receptor beta chains sequenced from one sample in a study of T cells in women clearing cervical HPV infection. The repertoire was sequenced with immunoSEQ multiplex PCR; TCRdb's copy has only in-frame clones and lacks some. The listing contains about 30,000 clones. The sequencing input was blood buffy coat. The receptors derive from a woman aged 18-69 years with a cervical HPV16 infection that either progressed to CIN3+ or cleared (not recorded which).

A word on this clone: The read stops 3 residues short of the end of the CDR3; the missing end is completed from the germline J gene. The genes are TRBV7-2 and TRBJ2-7, with 9 nucleotides matching TRBD1. The CDR3 loop spans 15 amino acids. CDR1 and CDR2 (germline): SGHTA, FQGNSA. The junction had 2 bases not matched to a gene; V was cut back by 0 bases and J by 2 bases. The DNA read from the CDR3 is TGTGCCAGCAGCTTAGCGACAGGGGGTCCCTACGAG. This translates into CASSLATGGPYE. The entire CDR3 reads CASSLATGGPYEQYF. Full variable domain (missing parts from reference TRBV7-2 and TRBJ2-7): GAGVSQSPSNKVTEKGKDVELRCDPISGHTALYWYRQSLGQGLEFLIYFQGNSAPDKSGLPSDRFSAERTGGSVSTLTIQRTQQEDSAVYLCASSLATGGPYEQYFGPGTRLTVT.

CDR3 bases read: TGCAGCGCCCCCGGCTGGGCAGAACAACAAGAGACC. Translated: CSAPGWAEQQET. The full-length CDR3 reads as CSAPGWAEQQETQYF. This chain joins TRBV29-1 and TRBJ2-5; D is ambiguous. The CDR3 is cut off 3 residues early in the read; its end comes from the germline J gene. The CDR3 is 15 residues long. The ends were cut back, 7 bases at V and 2 bases at J, with 20 bases in the middle. Looked up from germline, CDR1 is SQVTM and CDR2 is ANQGSEA.

Turning to this clone: The read ends 3 residues before the CDR3 terminus; that terminus is restored from the germline J gene. The chain is built from TRBV2 and TRBJ2-5; 9 nucleotides line up with TRBD2. Germline V gives CDR1 SNHLY, CDR2 FYNNEI. The CDR3 length is 16 residues. The trim removed 3 bases at V and 0 bases at J, leaving 5 bases unmatched. The CDR3 DNA, read in part, is TGTGCCAGCAGTGAGTGGGTAGCGGGGGACCAAGAGACC. As protein: CASSEWVAGDQET. In full, the CDR3 reads CASSEWVAGDQETQYF.

A note on this clone: The read ends 3 residues shy of where the CDR3 ends; the end is completed using the germline J gene. The chain links TRBV27 to TRBJ2-7, with 8 bases that match TRBD2. Trimming cost V 3 bases and J 2 bases; bases outside gene matches: 3. The CDR3 consists of 14 residues. Germline CDR1 reads MNHEY; CDR2 reads SMNVEV (reference sequence). The CDR3 protein is CASSLDSGTYEQYF. The CDR3 DNA, read in part, is TGTGCCAGCAGTTTGGATAGCGGGACCTACGAG.

Incomplete CDR3 DNA: TGCAGTTCTGATACAGGGGGTCAAAACATT. Translation gives CSSDTGGQNI. The complete CDR3 sequence is CSSDTGGQNIQYF. The chain couples TRBV20-1 to TRBJ2-4; 8 bases are a match to TRBD1. The CDR3 end falls 3 residues outside the read, so it is completed with the germline J gene. J lost 5 bases, V lost 8 bases, and 8 bases had no gene match. This CDR3 comprises 13 residues. CDR1 is DFQATT and CDR2 is SNEGSKA in the germline V gene (reference sequence).

Turning to this clone: The CDR3 end falls 3 residues outside the read, so it is completed with the germline J gene. The rearrangement joins TRBV18 to TRBJ1-1; tentatively, D is TRBD1 (6 bases). CDR1 is KGHSH, CDR2 LQKENI, per germline. V was shortened by 6 bases and J by 4 bases, with 12 bases between the two germline ends. The CDR3 loop spans 13 amino acids. The CDR3 DNA, read in part, is TGTGCCAGCTCGATAGGACAGCGCACTGAA. Encoded protein: CASSIGQRTE. The entire CDR3 is CASSIGQRTEAFF. The full variable domain, in which reference TRBV18 and TRBJ1-1 provide the parts outside the CDR3, is NAGVMQNPRHLVRRRGQEARLRCSPMKGHSHVYWYRQLPEEGLKFMVYLQKENIIDESGMPKERFSAEFPKEGPSILRIQQVVRGDSAAYFCASSIGQRTEAFFGQGTRLTVV.

As for this clone: The CDR3 end is not reached by the read, which stops 3 residues before it; the germline J gene fills it in. The J gene is TRBJ2-3, the V gene TRBV20-1; TRBD1 is a possible D gene (6 bases). The V gene's germline CDR1 is DFQATT and CDR2 SNEGSKA (reference sequence). V gave up 5 bases and J gave up 4 bases, with 7 bases separating them. This CDR3 has 11 amino acids. Partial CDR3 DNA: TGCAGTGCTTACAGGGCAGATACG. Its protein is CSAYRADT. The whole CDR3 reads CSAYRADTQYF.

Concerning this clone: The read comes to an end 3 residues before the CDR3 does, leaving the germline J gene to fill in the end. The genes are TRBV6-4 and TRBJ2-3; 10 bases line up with TRBD1. CDR1 is MRHNA and CDR2 is SNTAGT in the germline V gene. CDR3 length equals 15 residues. Trimming removed 2 bases from V and 1 base from J; junction bases left unmatched: 0. CDR3 bases read: TGTGCCAGCAGTGACGGGACAGGGGGCACAGATACG. Translating gives CASSDGTGGTDT. The whole CDR3 reads CASSDGTGGTDTQYF.

Details on this clone: Read coverage stops 3 residues before the CDR3 terminus; the germline J gene supplies the remainder. The V call is TRBV18, the J call TRBJ1-1; 8 bases map to TRBD1. Germline CDR1 is KGHSH and CDR2 is LQKENI. The CDR3 sequence is 16 residues long. The J segment lost 4 bases and the V segment lost 6 bases, leaving 13 bases of the junction unmatched. CDR3 protein: CASSRWGGQGGTEAFF. The CDR3 DNA, read in part, is TGTGCCAGCTCCCGGTGGGGCGGACAGGGCGGCACTGAA.